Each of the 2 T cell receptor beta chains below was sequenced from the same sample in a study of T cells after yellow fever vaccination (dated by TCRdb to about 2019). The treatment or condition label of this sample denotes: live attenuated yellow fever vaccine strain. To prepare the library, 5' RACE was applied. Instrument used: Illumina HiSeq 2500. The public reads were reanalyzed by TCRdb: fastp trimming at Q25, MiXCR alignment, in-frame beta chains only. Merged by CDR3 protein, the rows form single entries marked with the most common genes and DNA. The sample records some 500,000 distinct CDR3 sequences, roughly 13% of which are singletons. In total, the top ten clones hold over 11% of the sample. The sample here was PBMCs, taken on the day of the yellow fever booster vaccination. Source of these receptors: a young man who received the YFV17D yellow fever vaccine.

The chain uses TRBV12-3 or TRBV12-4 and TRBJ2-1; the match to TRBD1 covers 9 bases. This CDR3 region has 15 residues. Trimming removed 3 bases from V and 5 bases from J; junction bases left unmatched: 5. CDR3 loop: CASSFGQGWNNEQFF. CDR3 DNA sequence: TGTGCCAGCAGTTTCGGACAGGGGTGGAACAATGAGCAGTTCTTC.

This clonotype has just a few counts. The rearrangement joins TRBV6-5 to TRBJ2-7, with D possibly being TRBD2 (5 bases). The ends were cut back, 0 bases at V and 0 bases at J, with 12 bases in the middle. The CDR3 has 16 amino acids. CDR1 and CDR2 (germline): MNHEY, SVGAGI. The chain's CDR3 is CASSYSQAESSYEQYF. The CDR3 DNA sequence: TGTGCCAGCAGTTACTCACAAGCGGAGAGCTCCTACGAGCAGTACTTC.